This TCR beta chain is drawn from a study of T cell responses to AZD1222 COVID-19 vaccine. Notes on the study in general: There were mostly white British donors and more females than males, and clonal diversity was possibly underestimated. There were repertoire samples only from the period after the peak T cell response.

V was trimmed by 9 bases and J by 3 bases, leaving 14 bases between them. CDR3 length: 13 amino acids. The germline CDR1 and CDR2 sequences are LNHDA and SQIVND (reference sequence). The table came from immunoSEQ multiplex PCR; TCRdb's copy has only in-frame clones and leaves some out. Of about 120,000 clones in the sample, 70% to 90% were seen once. With respect to this clone: The antigen remains unidentified.

Sequencing was performed on peripheral blood, taken on day 0 of AZD1222 vaccination. This clonotype was obtained from an adult in good health. The J gene is TRBJ1-2, the V gene TRBV19; tentatively, D is TRBD1 (6 bases). Written as DNA, the CDR3 is TGTGCCAGCGCCCCGGGGACACACTATGGCTACACCTTC. Its translation is CASAPGTHYGYTF.